A selection of T cell receptor beta chains follows, all from one sample in a study of T cell changes during pregnancy in multiple sclerosis. Sequencing was performed with immunoSEQ multiplex PCR; in TCRdb, only in-frame clones are kept and a portion is missing. The sample consists of some 70,000 clones, about nine tenths of them appearing once. Source: peripheral blood, taken in the third trimester of pregnancy. These receptors came from a female donor with multiple sclerosis, enrolled in a pregnancy study. Each CDR3 is given without its conserved first and last residue. Fields, in order: J gene, V gene, CDR3 protein.

TRBJ2-7,TRBV11-3,ASSSGQGLGSYEQY
TRBJ2-3,TRBV14,ASRLAGTDTQY
TRBJ1-2,TRBV7-3,ASSLSSTDTDGYT
TRBJ1-1,TRBV9,ASSRDTEAF
TRBJ2-2,TRBV9,ASSVRGLNTGELF
TRBJ1-1,TRBV5-1,ASSRGQGSEAF
TRBJ1-2,TRBV18,ASSPLYGTDYT
TRBJ2-1,TRBV19,ASNQGIYNEQF
TRBJ2-7,TRBV18,ASSPGRVEQY
TRBJ2-7,TRBV7-2,ASSSGMGGISYEQY
TRBJ1-3,TRBV9,ASSVSPGTGGNTIY
TRBJ1-5,TRBV19,ATKSGEYQPQH
TRBJ2-7,TRBV7-2,ASSFLNGPRAYEQY
TRBJ1-1,TRBV30,AWSEGFGNTEAF
TRBJ2-4,TRBV29-1,SVEPTGGEYIQY
TRBJ1-1,TRBV7-2,ASSLERRNTEAF
TRBJ1-2,TRBV30,AWSGSNYGYT
TRBJ2-6,TRBV15,ATSRKTGSGANVLT
TRBJ2-7,TRBV5-6,ASSIGTSSYEQY
TRBJ2-5,TRBV14,ASSPGLAGESRETQY
TRBJ2-3,TRBV5-4,ASSNGPEGGTDTQY
TRBJ2-3,TRBV13,ASSGLGGASTDTQY
TRBJ1-1,TRBV6-5,ASSSPGGADTEAF
TRBJ2-1,TRBV7-9,ASSKTGSLANEQF
TRBJ2-7,TRBV2,ASMSGSQGLYY
TRBJ2-7,TRBV4-2,ASSQDRTRGGNSYEQY
TRBJ1-2,TRBV11-2,ASSPAPTEVYGYT
TRBJ2-1,TRBV6-4,ASSDFPSGYNEQF
TRBJ1-4,TRBV7-6,ASSLGAEAHEKLF
TRBJ2-7,TRBV11-2,ASSLVAGTAFYEQY
TRBJ2-7,TRBV5-1,ASSLAEAGAYEQY
TRBJ2-1,TRBV7-9,ASSLPPRQGGGEQF
TRBJ1-5,TRBV12-5,ASGLVPGQLLTDNQPQH
TRBJ2-1,TRBV7-9,ATHRDRADNEQF
TRBJ2-7,TRBV6-1,ASSGGDRDEQY
TRBJ1-1,TRBV2,ASSVVSGDTEAF
TRBJ1-1,TRBV19,ASSTPGTANVNTEAF
TRBJ2-3,TRBV10-1,ASSDPGTGTPDTQY
TRBJ1-2,TRBV2,ASKDRPEYGYT
TRBJ1-1,TRBV6-1,ASSEVGQGGTEAF
TRBJ1-6,TRBV21-1,ASSSTSDRRTNSPLH
TRBJ1-1,TRBV7-9,ASSLSRGLGAGTEAF
TRBJ2-3,TRBV5-5,ASSGTSGDTQY
TRBJ2-7,TRBV10-2,ASSEPRTNSYEQY
TRBJ2-7,TRBV6-1,ASRRGQGGPYEQY
TRBJ2-3,TRBV7-9,ASSSGNRVLTTDTQY
TRBJ2-7,TRBV7-7,ASSLGQGPSYEQY
TRBJ2-7,TRBV5-1,ASSLGAGGPNPYEQY
TRBJ2-7,TRBV4-1,ASSQDTGGSSYEQY
TRBJ2-1,TRBV9,ASSSSGNSEQF
TRBJ1-1,TRBV6-1,ASSEKGLGANTEAF